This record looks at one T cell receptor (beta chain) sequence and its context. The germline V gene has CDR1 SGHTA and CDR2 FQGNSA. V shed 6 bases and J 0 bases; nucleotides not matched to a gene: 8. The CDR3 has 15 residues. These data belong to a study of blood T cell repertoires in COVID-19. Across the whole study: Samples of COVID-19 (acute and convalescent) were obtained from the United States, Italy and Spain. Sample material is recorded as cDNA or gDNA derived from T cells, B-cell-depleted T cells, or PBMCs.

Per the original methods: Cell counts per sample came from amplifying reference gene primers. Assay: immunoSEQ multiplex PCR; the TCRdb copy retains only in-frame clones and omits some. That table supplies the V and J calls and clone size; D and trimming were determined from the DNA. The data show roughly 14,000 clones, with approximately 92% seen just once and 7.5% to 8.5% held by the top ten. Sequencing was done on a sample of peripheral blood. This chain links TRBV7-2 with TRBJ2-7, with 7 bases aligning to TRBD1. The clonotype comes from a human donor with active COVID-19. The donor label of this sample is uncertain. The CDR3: CASRTGSRSSYEQYF. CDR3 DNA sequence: TGTGCCAGCAGGACAGGGTCTCGTTCCTCCTACGAGCAGTACTTC. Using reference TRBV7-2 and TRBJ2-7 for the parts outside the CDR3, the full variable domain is GAGVSQSPSNKVTEKGKDVELRCDPISGHTALYWYRQSLGQGLEFLIYFQGNSAPDKSGLPSDRFSAERTGGSVSTLTIQRTQQEDSAVYLCASRTGSRSSYEQYFGPGTRLTVT.